A selection of T cell receptor beta chains follows, all from one sample in a study of blood T cell repertoires in COVID-19. Libraries were prepared by immunoSEQ multiplex PCR; TCRdb keeps only in-frame clonotypes and omits some of them. Among tens of thousands of clones, more than 90% were seen once, and the ten largest hold under 3%. Material: peripheral blood. Receptors were obtained from a man in his sixties with acute or convalescent COVID-19. Each CDR3 is given with its conserved first and last residue. The D gene is left open where the match is weak. Only some rows state a clone size, as once, few, many or a class for expanded clones.

clone_size d_call j_call v_call cdr3_aa cdr3_nt
. TRBD2 TRBJ2-7 TRBV7-9 CASSRQGGIGYEQYF TGTGCCAGCAGCCGCCAGGGAGGGATCGGCTACGAGCAGTACTTC
. TRBD1 TRBJ2-2 TRBV6-5 CASRGTGQTGELFF TGTGCCAGCAGAGGGACAGGGCAAACCGGGGAGCTGTTTTTT
. TRBD1 TRBJ2-1 TRBV28 CASSLPPGTGIHEQFF TGTGCCAGCAGTTTACCTCCCGGGACAGGCATCCATGAGCAGTTCTTC
. . TRBJ2-7 TRBV5-1 CASSRDYEQYF TGCGCCAGCAGCCGGGACTACGAGCAGTACTTC
. . TRBJ1-5 TRBV28 CASSSRQAARWPQHF TGTGCCAGCAGTTCCCGACAAGCTGCACGGTGGCCCCAGCATTTT
. TRBD2 TRBJ2-1 TRBV6-4 CASSTSGRDDEQFF TGTGCCAGCAGTACTAGCGGGAGGGATGATGAGCAGTTCTTC
. TRBD1 TRBJ2-7 TRBV6-2/TRBV6-3 CASSQGAEQYF TGTGCCAGCAGTCAGGGGGCGGAGCAGTACTTC
. TRBD1 TRBJ1-3 TRBV28 CASSGTGDRNTIYF TGTGCCAGTTCCGGGACAGGGGATAGAAACACCATATATTTT
. . TRBJ1-5 TRBV5-1 CASSLDGNQPQHF TGCGCCAGCAGCTTGGACGGGAATCAGCCCCAGCATTTT
. . TRBJ2-3 TRBV7-2 CASSFGQSTDTQYF TGTGCCAGCAGCTTCGGACAGAGCACAGATACGCAGTATTTT
. TRBD2 TRBJ2-1 TRBV29-1 CSVDSGTSGVYNEQFF TGCAGCGTTGATTCGGGTACTAGCGGGGTCTACAATGAGCAGTTCTTC
once TRBD2 TRBJ2-7 TRBV4-3 CASSQEASGRVEQYF TGCGCCAGCAGCCAAGAGGCTAGCGGGAGGGTTGAGCAGTACTTC
. . TRBJ1-1 TRBV7-8 CASSLGMNTEAFF TGTGCCAGCAGCTTAGGTATGAACACTGAAGCTTTCTTT
. . TRBJ1-4 TRBV19 CASSVRAGPTNEKLFF TGTGCCAGTAGTGTTAGAGCGGGACCAACTAATGAAAAACTGTTTTTT
. TRBD2 TRBJ2-3 TRBV11-2 CASSLALAGVRDTQYF TGTGCCAGCAGCTTAGCCCTAGCGGGAGTCAGAGATACGCAGTATTTT
. . TRBJ1-2 TRBV6-5 CASSSNNYGYTF TGTGCCAGCAGTTCCAATAACTATGGCTACACCTTC
. TRBD2 TRBJ2-1 TRBV11-3 CASSLGGTRGKNEQFF TGTGCCAGCAGCTTAGGAGGGACTAGAGGGAAAAATGAGCAGTTCTTC
few . TRBJ1-6 TRBV5-1 CASSLWGDSPLHF TGCGCCAGCAGCTTATGGGGAGATTCACCCCTCCACTTT
. . TRBJ1-5 TRBV19 CASSETGGHYSNQPQHF TGTGCCAGTAGCGAAACCGGTGGACATTATAGCAATCAGCCCCAGCATTTT
. TRBD1 TRBJ1-5 TRBV6-1 CASSDIYGTGTPQPQHF TGTGCCAGCAGTGACATATACGGGACAGGCACTCCTCAGCCCCAGCATTTT
. TRBD1 TRBJ1-2 TRBV27 CASSPGQGNYGYTF TGTGCCAGCAGTCCAGGACAGGGGAACTATGGCTACACCTTC
. . TRBJ1-2 TRBV27 CASSLGQAGGYTF TGTGCCAGCAGTTTAGGGCAGGCTGGTGGCTACACCTTC
. TRBD1 TRBJ2-2 TRBV28 CASTTQQDRMGTGELFF TGTGCCAGCACCACACAACAGGACAGGATGGGCACCGGGGAGCTGTTTTTT
. TRBD2 TRBJ2-3 TRBV28 CASSLSGTSGSPVSTDTQYF TGTGCCAGCAGTTTATCCGGGACTAGCGGGAGTCCCGTTAGCACAGATACGCAGTATTTT
. . TRBJ2-1 TRBV7-2 CASSLAVGVFYNEQFF TGTGCCAGCAGCTTAGCTGTGGGAGTTTTCTACAATGAGCAGTTCTTC
. TRBD1 TRBJ2-2 TRBV29-1 CSVELSGQGARTGELFF TGCAGCGTTGAACTCTCGGGACAGGGGGCCCGAACCGGGGAGCTGTTTTTT
. TRBD1 TRBJ2-2 TRBV2 CASKGTENTGELFF TGTGCCAGCAAGGGGACAGAGAACACCGGGGAGCTGTTTTTT
. TRBD2 TRBJ2-1 TRBV3-1/TRBV3-2 CASSPRRPGGDEQFF TGTGCCAGCAGCCCCCGGCGGCCCGGGGGGGATGAGCAGTTCTTC
. TRBD1 TRBJ1-4 TRBV4-2 CASSRASGQSNEKLFF TGTGCCAGCAGCCGAGCGTCGGGACAGTCTAATGAAAAACTGTTTTTT
. . TRBJ1-1 TRBV6-6 CASSYQDTEAFF TGTGCCAGCAGTTACCAGGACACTGAAGCTTTCTTT
. TRBD2 TRBJ2-1 TRBV11-2 CASSPRTSGNHNEQFF TGTGCCAGCAGCCCTCGGACTAGCGGGAACCACAATGAGCAGTTCTTC
few TRBD2 TRBJ2-7 TRBV5-6 CASSLVIAGEQYF TGTGCCAGCAGCTTGGTAATAGCGGGGGAGCAGTACTTC
. TRBD2 TRBJ2-5 TRBV7-2 CASSSDQVLTSLQTQYF TGTGCCAGCAGCTCGGATCAGGTTCTGACTAGCCTACAGACCCAGTACTTC
. TRBD1 TRBJ2-5 TRBV7-9 CASSFGDRGGETQYF TGTGCCAGCAGCTTCGGGGACAGGGGCGGCGAGACCCAGTACTTC
. . TRBJ1-2 TRBV19 CASSFRTDYGYTF TGTGCCAGTAGTTTTCGGACAGACTATGGCTACACCTTC